What follows are 32 T cell receptor beta chains derived from one specimen sequenced in a study of post-analysis software for immune sequencing data. TCR beta cDNA libraries had unique molecular identifiers. TCRdb reprocessed the PCR reads via MiXCR and lists one record per CDR3 protein. In the table there are about 160,000 distinct CDR3 sequences, 36% of which are singletons. The sample was blood, taken after autologous hematopoietic stem cell transplantation. These receptor sequences come from a girl aged 5-17 years with multiple sclerosis.

In its sample, this clonotype was seen a few times. The gene calls are TRBV7-6 and TRBJ1-1; D unclear. V lost 5 bases and J lost 3, with 13 bases in between. The germline V gene has CDR1 SGHVS and CDR2 FNYEAQ. The CDR3 loop spans 14 amino acids. The CDR3 is CASSPDISDTEAFF. CDR3 DNA: TGTGCCAGCAGCCCTGACATCTCAGACACTGAAGCTTTCTTT.

This clonotype has a handful of counts. This chain uses TRBV6-1 with TRBJ1-2; D perhaps matches TRBD1 (6 bases). There are 14 residues in the CDR3. The V gene's germline CDR1 is MNHNS and CDR2 SASEGT. Between the trimmed V and J ends, which lost 5 bases and 3 bases, there was a span of 13 bases. The CDR3 sequence is CASSPGADYYGYTF. In nucleotides, the CDR3 is TGTGCCAGCAGTCCAGGGGCGGACTACTATGGCTACACCTTC.

This clonotype was seen a handful of times. The chain combines TRBV25-1 with TRBJ1-2; TRBD1 aligns across 9 bases. From germline, CDR1 is MGHDK and CDR2 SYGVNS. J was trimmed by 8 bases and V by 4 bases; bases with no gene match: 11. The CDR3 totals 15 residues. The DNA of the CDR3 is TGTGCCAGCAGTGGAGGTTGGACAGGGGAGGCAGGCTACACCTTC. Protein product: CASSGGWTGEAGYTF.

This clonotype has only a few counts. The V and J genes are TRBV12-3 or TRBV12-4 and TRBJ2-5, with 7 bases aligning to TRBD2. V dropped 6 bases and J dropped 5; count of bases not matched to a gene: 6. The CDR3 consists of 13 residues. CDR3 amino acids: CASRPGGSETQYF. CDR3 nucleotide sequence: TGTGCCAGCAGGCCGGGAGGTTCGGAGACCCAGTACTTC.

This rearrangement joins TRBV29-1 to TRBJ2-1; D possibly matches TRBD1 or TRBD2 (6 bases each). This CDR3 contains 13 residues. Germline lookup yields CDR1 SQVTM and CDR2 ANQGSEA. Trimming stripped 8 bases from V and 3 bases from J, with 14 bases between. The CDR3 sequence: CSYGRDNYNEQFF. The CDR3, as DNA: TGCAGCTATGGGCGGGACAACTACAATGAGCAGTTCTTC.

The gene calls are TRBV12-3 or TRBV12-4 and TRBJ2-6; D is uncertain. The CDR3 runs 15 residues. V was cut by 3 bases and J by 0 bases, with 6 bases left in between. The CDR3 here is CASSFSGSGANVLTF. Written as DNA, the CDR3 is TGTGCCAGCAGTTTTAGTGGCTCTGGGGCCAACGTCCTGACTTTC.

The CDR3 DNA follows: TGTGCCAGCAGCTTCGCGCCTCTTCACGTAGCGGGGGGCGGGGATACGCAGTATTTT. Translated: CASSFAPLHVAGGGDTQYF. The chain links TRBV7-2 to TRBJ2-3; 10 bases fit TRBD2. Germline values: CDR1 SGHTA, CDR2 FQGNSA. Trimming took 3 bases from V and 6 from J; bases not matched to a gene: 18. The CDR3 consists of 19 residues.

The chain joins TRBV2 to TRBJ1-4; perhaps TRBD1 as D (5 bases). The CDR3 contains 13 residues. Trimming stripped 4 bases from V and 8 bases from J, with 11 bases between. Germline assignment: CDR1 SNHLY and CDR2 FYNNEI. CDR3 DNA: TGTGCCAGCAGTGGGGGACCGGAAGAAAAACTGTTTTTT. Residues: CASSGGPEEKLFF.

This clonotype was observed many times. CDR3 amino acids: CSVEPQETQYF. The CDR3 nucleotides are TGCAGCGTTGAGCCACAAGAGACCCAGTACTTC. This chain joins TRBV29-1 and TRBJ2-5; no firm D call. The CDR3 loop spans 11 amino acids. V gave up 3 bases and J gave up 2 bases, with 4 bases separating them. Germline lookup yields CDR1 SQVTM and CDR2 ANQGSEA.

The CDR3, as DNA: TGTGCCACCAGCGTCCACCGGGACCGAAAAGACAATGAGCAGTTCTTC. It translates to CATSVHRDRKDNEQFF. The chain is built from TRBV15 and TRBJ2-1; D might be TRBD1 or TRBD2, each matching 5 bases. CDR1 LNHNV and CDR2 YYDKDF come from the germline V gene (reference sequence). V was clipped by 5 bases and J by 5 bases, with 19 bases between them. This CDR3 contains 16 residues.

This clonotype was seen many times. This chain links TRBV27 with TRBJ1-1, with D tentatively TRBD1 (5 bases). CDR3 length: 14 residues. Germline CDR1 and CDR2: MNHEY and SMNVEV (reference sequence). The V end lost 6 bases, the J end lost 1 base, and 12 bases lay between the germline ends. In nucleotides, the CDR3 is TGTGCCAGCAGACTGGGACCGGCGAACACTGAAGCTTTCTTT. Its protein is CASRLGPANTEAFF.

The chain employs TRBV27 and TRBJ2-3, with D possibly TRBD1 on 6 matching bases. This CDR3 is 15 amino acids long. Germline assignment: CDR1 MNHEY and CDR2 SMNVEV (reference sequence). V was pared by 6 bases and J by 5 bases, with 18 bases between. For the CDR3, the DNA is TGTGCCAGCAGGTACAGGGACGTTTCAATAGATACGCAGTATTTT. Protein product: CASRYRDVSIDTQYF.

This sequence joins TRBV7-8 and TRBJ2-7, with 9 bases fitting TRBD1. CDR3 length equals 17 residues. The germline gives CDR1 SGHVS, CDR2 FQNEAQ. The V gene end was trimmed by 5 bases and the J gene end by 3 bases; junction bases not matched to a gene: 14. This chain's CDR3 is CASSRSGTGPFVYEQYF. CDR3 coding DNA: TGTGCCAGCAGCCGATCCGGGACAGGGCCTTTTGTCTACGAGCAGTACTTC.

The V and J genes are TRBV3-1 and TRBJ1-2; the match to TRBD1 covers 8 bases. CDR3 length: 13 residues. The junction had 3 bases not matched to a gene; V was cut back by 3 bases and J by 6 bases. Germline CDR1 reads LGHDT; CDR2 reads YNNKEL (reference sequence). CDR3 sequence reads: CASSQMTGDGYTF. DNA for the CDR3: TGTGCCAGCAGCCAGATGACAGGGGATGGCTACACCTTC.

The J gene is TRBJ2-3, the V gene TRBV7-2; no clear D gene. V was shortened by 5 bases and J by 5 bases, with 5 bases between the two germline ends. This CDR3 spans 11 amino acids. The germline gives CDR1 SGHTA, CDR2 FQGNSA. Here the CDR3 reads CASSREDTQYF. Written as DNA, the CDR3 is TGTGCCAGCAGCCGCGAAGATACGCAGTATTTT.

The CDR3 DNA reads TGTGCCAGCAGCTTTAGAGGGGCAGATACGCAGTATTTT. It encodes CASSFRGADTQYF. The V call is TRBV7-2, the J call TRBJ2-3; D assignment may be TRBD1 or TRBD2 (5 bases each). The CDR3 totals 13 residues. Trimming left V 3 bases short and J 4 bases short, with 8 bases between. Germline V gives CDR1 SGHTA, CDR2 FQGNSA. Full variable domain (missing parts from reference TRBV7-2 and TRBJ2-3): GAGVSQSPSNKVTEKGKDVELRCDPISGHTALYWYRQSLGQGLEFLIYFQGNSAPDKSGLPSDRFSAERTGGSVSTLTIQRTQQEDSAVYLCASSFRGADTQYFGPGTRLTVL.

The chain recombines TRBV2 with TRBJ1-1, with D maybe TRBD1 (6 bases). This CDR3 has 14 amino acids. The V and J ends lost 7 bases and 4 bases respectively, with 16 bases between them. Germline values: CDR1 SNHLY, CDR2 FYNNEI. For the CDR3, the DNA is TGTGCCAGCAACCCCAAACAGGGAAGCACTGAAGCTTTCTTT. Its protein product is CASNPKQGSTEAFF.

This clonotype was seen a few times. The chain joins TRBV15 to TRBJ1-1, with 9 positions matching TRBD1. V was pared by 1 base and J by 4 bases, with 10 bases of the junction left unmatched. CDR1 is LNHNV, CDR2 YYDKDF, per germline (reference sequence). This CDR3 has 17 amino acids. Here the CDR3 DNA reads TGTGCCACCAGCAGAGGAGGGTTCCGGGACAGGGCCACTGAAGCTTTCTTT. Its protein is CATSRGGFRDRATEAFF. Full variable domain (outside the CDR3, taken from reference TRBV15 and TRBJ1-1): DAMVIQNPRYQVTQFGKPVTLSCSQTLNHNVMYWYQQKSSQAPKLLFHYYDKDFNNEADTPDNFQSRRPNTSFCFLDIRSPGLGDTAMYLCATSRGGFRDRATEAFFGQGTRLTVV.

The chain joins TRBV29-1 to TRBJ2-7; 7 nucleotides match TRBD1. Germline lookup yields CDR1 SQVTM and CDR2 ANQGSEA. Trimming cost V 6 bases and J 8 bases; bases outside gene matches: 7. This CDR3 contains 11 residues. CDR3 nucleotide sequence: TGCAGCGTAGTAGACAGGGAACAGCAGTACTTC. This encodes CSVVDREQQYF.

This clonotype was counted a few times. The rearrangement links TRBV2 to TRBJ2-3; no firm D call. V lost 3 bases to trimming and J lost 4 bases, with 8 bases between them. Germline CDR1 and CDR2: SNHLY and FYNNEI. This CDR3 comprises 13 residues. CDR3: CASSDGRSDTQYF. Written as DNA, the CDR3 is TGTGCCAGCAGTGATGGGCGCTCAGATACGCAGTATTTT.

This clonotype occurred a few times. The rearrangement uses TRBV5-1 and TRBJ2-1, with 7 bases matching TRBD2. The CDR3 is made up of 15 amino acids. Per the germline V gene, CDR1 is SGHRS and CDR2 is YFSETQ. V dropped 0 bases and J dropped 6; count of bases not matched to a gene: 6. The CDR3 DNA sequence: TGCGCCAGCAGCTTGGGACTAGCAAAAGGCAATGAGCAGTTCTTC. This translates into CASSLGLAKGNEQFF. The full variable domain, completed using reference TRBV5-1 and TRBJ2-1, is KAGVTQTPRYLIKTRGQQVTLSCSPISGHRSVSWYQQTPGQGLQFLFEYFSETQRNKGNFPGRFSGRQFSNSRSEMNVSTLELGDSALYLCASSLGLAKGNEQFFGPGTRLTVL.

The J gene is TRBJ2-3, the V gene TRBV5-1; TRBD2 might be the D (6 bases). Looked up from germline, CDR1 is SGHRS and CDR2 is YFSETQ. V was clipped by 4 bases and J by 2 bases, with 11 bases between them. The CDR3 is 14 amino acids. The DNA of the CDR3 is TGCGCCAGCAGCATAACTAGCTCCACAGATACGCAGTATTTT. Translating it yields CASSITSSTDTQYF. The entire variable domain, with the rest obtained from reference TRBV5-1 and TRBJ2-3, is as follows: KAGVTQTPRYLIKTRGQQVTLSCSPISGHRSVSWYQQTPGQGLQFLFEYFSETQRNKGNFPGRFSGRQFSNSRSEMNVSTLELGDSALYLCASSITSSTDTQYFGPGTRLTVL.

The rearrangement joins TRBV29-1 to TRBJ2-7; possibly TRBD1 for D (5 bases). V lost 1 base, J lost 0 bases, and 13 bases lay in between. CDR3 length: 15 amino acids. From germline, CDR1 is SQVTM and CDR2 ANQGSEA. The CDR3: CSVEGGQASSYEQYF. In DNA form, the CDR3 reads TGCAGCGTTGAAGGGGGCCAGGCTAGCTCCTACGAGCAGTACTTC.

This clonotype was detected many times. The gene calls are TRBV9 and TRBJ2-1; D is uncertain. In germline, CDR1 is SGDLS, CDR2 YYNGEE. V gave up 4 bases and J gave up 12 bases, with 11 bases separating them. The CDR3 spans 11 residues. In DNA form, the CDR3 reads TGTGCCAGCAGCAGCTCGGTATGGCAGTTCTTC. Translated: CASSSSVWQFF.

The V gene is TRBV20-1, the J gene TRBJ2-1, with 10 bases fitting TRBD1. J lost 6 bases, V lost 6 bases, and 14 bases had no gene match. Per the germline V gene, CDR1 is DFQATT and CDR2 is SNEGSKA (reference sequence). The CDR3 totals 16 residues. The CDR3 sequence: CSALPRDRGRVNEQFF. The CDR3 nucleotides read TGCAGTGCCCTTCCCCGGGACAGGGGACGGGTCAATGAGCAGTTCTTC.

The genes are TRBV6-6 and TRBJ2-2; TRBD1 matches at 10 bases. V trimming: 4 bases; J trimming: 4 bases; junction bases outside the gene matches: 6. This CDR3 region has 16 residues. Germline CDR1 MNHNY, CDR2 SVGAGI (reference sequence). The CDR3 coding sequence is TGTGCCAGCAGTTCCGACAGGGGGCTGGGCACCGGGGAGCTGTTTTTT. Protein: CASSSDRGLGTGELFF.

The chain uses TRBV5-1 and TRBJ2-6; D gene uncertain. CDR3 length: 18 residues. The germline CDR1 and CDR2 sequences are SGHRS and YFSETQ. Trimming removed 0 bases from V and 0 bases from J, with 13 bases in between. The CDR3 DNA reads as TGCGCCAGCAGCTTGGGCGCAGGTTCAATCTCTGGGGCCAACGTCCTGACTTTC. Translation gives CASSLGAGSISGANVLTF.

This clonotype has just a few counts. The chain joins TRBV7-8 to TRBJ1-2, with D hard to call. V was trimmed by 6 bases and J by 4 bases, leaving 15 bases between them. Per germline, CDR1 SGHVS and CDR2 FQNEAQ. There are 14 residues in the CDR3. The CDR3 DNA follows: TGTGCCAGCAGTCCGGACGGAACAGCCTATGGCTACACCTTC. This sequence encodes CASSPDGTAYGYTF.

This sequence joins TRBV2 and TRBJ1-4, with 9 bases aligning to TRBD1. CDR3 length: 15 residues. Germline loops: CDR1 SNHLY, CDR2 FYNNEI. V shed 6 bases and J 8 bases; nucleotides not matched to a gene: 10. CDR3 in amino acids: CASSRATGGDEKLFF. CDR3 in DNA: TGTGCCAGCAGCCGAGCAACAGGGGGCGACGAAAAACTGTTTTTT.

There are a few counts of this clonotype. V usage is TRBV27 and J usage is TRBJ1-6, with D possibly being TRBD1 (6 bases). The V gene's germline CDR1 is MNHEY and CDR2 SMNVEV (reference sequence). V was cut by 6 bases and J by 10 bases, with 13 bases left in between. This CDR3 region has 13 residues. CDR3 amino acids: CASSLGAGSPLHF. The CDR3 nucleotides are TGTGCCAGCAGCCTGGGGGCTGGGTCACCCCTCCACTTT.

This chain joins TRBV18 and TRBJ1-6; 7 positions match TRBD1. The trim removed 4 bases at V and 4 bases at J, leaving 10 bases unmatched. This CDR3 spans 17 amino acids. Germline V gives CDR1 KGHSH, CDR2 LQKENI. The CDR3 protein is CASSLPPGQKYNSPLHF. Here the CDR3 DNA reads TGTGCCAGCTCACTCCCGCCGGGACAGAAATATAATTCACCCCTCCACTTT.

V gene TRBV6-1 combines with J gene TRBJ2-1, with 8 bases that match TRBD1. This CDR3 spans 17 amino acids. Looked up from germline, CDR1 is MNHNS and CDR2 is SASEGT. The V segment lost 5 bases and the J segment 2 bases; nucleotides outside the gene matches: 11. CDR3 bases: TGTGCCAGCAGTCCAAGGAATGGACAGGGCCCCTACAATGAGCAGTTCTTC. Its translation: CASSPRNGQGPYNEQFF.